These 20 T cell receptor beta chains were all obtained from the same sample, sequenced in a study of PD-1 blockade in mismatch repair-deficient tumors. Method: immunoSEQ multiplex PCR; TCRdb's copy keeps in-frame clones and lacks some. The table has about 120,000 clones, 70% to 90% seen once. Sequences were derived from peripheral blood, sampled 44 weeks after starting pembrolizumab. The receptors originated from an adult with mismatch repair-deficient cancer.

In DNA, the CDR3 is TGTGCCAGCAGCTTTGGGGGGAGGGGGACTAGCGGGAGAAATTATAGCGATGAGCAGTTCTTC. This sequence encodes CASSFGGRGTSGRNYSDEQFF. The chain uses TRBV12-1 and TRBJ2-1; the table's TRBD2 call for D was not verified on the DNA. TRBV12-1 has pseudogene status. The length of the CDR3 is 21 residues.

The rearrangement uses TRBV9 and TRBJ2-1, with 15 nucleotides matching TRBD2. The V gene's germline CDR1 is SGDLS and CDR2 YYNGEE. The junction had 9 bases not matched to a gene; V was cut back by 4 bases and J by 7 bases. CDR3 length: 17 amino acids. In nucleotides, the CDR3 is TGTGCCAGCAGCCCTAGGATCGGGACTAGCGGGAGGAATGAGCAGTTCTTC. Its translation is CASSPRIGTSGRNEQFF. Variable domain in full (rest from reference TRBV9 and TRBJ2-1): DSGVTQTPKHLITATGQRVTLRCSPRSGDLSVYWYQQSLDQGLQFLIQYYNGEERAKGNILERFSAQQFPDLHSELNLSSLELGDSALYFCASSPRIGTSGRNEQFFGPGTRLTVL.

This rearrangement joins TRBV4-2 to TRBJ1-1; D is ambiguous. Between the trimmed V and J ends, which lost 6 bases and 3 bases, there was a span of 14 bases. This CDR3 has 14 residues. In germline, CDR1 is LGHNA, CDR2 YNFKEQ. The CDR3 DNA is TGTGCCAGCAGTTCTACTCGTTGGGACACTGAAGCTTTCTTT. Translated: CASSSTRWDTEAFF.

The J gene is TRBJ1-1, the V gene TRBV29-1; possibly TRBD1 for D (5 bases). CDR3 size: 12 residues. Germline V lookup: CDR1 SQVTM, CDR2 ANQGSEA. V was pared by 6 bases and J by 5 bases, with 13 bases between. The CDR3 DNA follows: TGCAGCGTAACTTGGGGGGGGACTGAAGCTTTCTTT. Its translation is CSVTWGGTEAFF.

The gene calls are TRBV28 and TRBJ2-7; D is perhaps TRBD1 (5 bases). V lost 6 bases to trimming and J lost 4 bases, with 13 bases between them. The CDR3 length is 13 residues. Per germline, CDR1 MDHEN and CDR2 SYDVKM. Here the CDR3 reads CASSLDSPYEQYF. The CDR3, as DNA: TGTGCCAGCAGCTTAGACAGTCCATACGAGCAGTACTTC.

V usage is TRBV7-2 and J usage is TRBJ2-5; D gene unclear. The CDR3 runs 14 residues. With 3 bases removed from V and 5 bases from J, the gap between germline ends came to 13 bases. CDR1 SGHTA and CDR2 FQGNSA come from the germline V gene. Written as DNA, the CDR3 is TGTGCCAGCAGCTTTCATCATGAGAGGGAGACCCAGTACTTC. As protein: CASSFHHERETQYF.

V is TRBV2 and J is TRBJ1-2, with TRBD1 identical over 7 bases. Trimming removed 4 bases from V and 8 bases from J; junction bases left unmatched: 4. Per germline, CDR1 SNHLY and CDR2 FYNNEI. This CDR3 spans 12 amino acids. The CDR3, as DNA: TGTGCCAGCAGTGGACAGGGTTTGGGCTACACCTTC. Residues: CASSGQGLGYTF.

This chain connects TRBV7-9 to TRBJ2-3, with a weak D call TRBD1 (5 bases). The V and J ends lost 5 bases and 1 base respectively, with 7 bases between them. In germline, CDR1 is SEHNR, CDR2 FQNEAQ (reference sequence). This CDR3 is 13 amino acids long. In DNA form, the CDR3 reads TGTGCCAGCAGCCTGACAGGCACAGATACGCAGTATTTT. This gives the protein CASSLTGTDTQYF.

This chain links TRBV6-5 with TRBJ2-7; D unresolved. This CDR3 region has 13 residues. Trimming stripped 5 bases from V and 2 bases from J, with 10 bases between. Looked up from germline, CDR1 is MNHEY and CDR2 is SVGAGI. CDR3 sequence: CASSLSETYEQYF. The CDR3 nucleotides are TGTGCCAGCAGTCTGAGTGAAACCTACGAGCAGTACTTC.

This clone was counted a single time. The genes are TRBV19 and TRBJ1-5; D uncertain. Trimming pared 7 bases from V and 5 bases from J, leaving 12 bases between. Germline-derived CDR1 and CDR2 are LNHDA and SQIVND (reference sequence). The CDR3 loop spans 13 amino acids. The CDR3 coding sequence is TGTGCCAGTATGGGCAGAGCTGATCAGCCCCAGCATTTT. This encodes CASMGRADQPQHF.

The table lists this clone with a count of one. This chain connects TRBV11-3 to TRBJ2-5, with 10 nucleotides matching TRBD2. Germline CDR1 SGHNT, CDR2 YENEEA. CDR3 size: 16 residues. V shed 0 bases and J 5 bases; nucleotides not matched to a gene: 6. In DNA form, the CDR3 reads TGTGCCAGCAGCTTAGACCTAGCGGGAGTCGGGGAGACCCAGTACTTC. This codes for CASSLDLAGVGETQYF.

The chain uses TRBV7-2 and TRBJ2-5; D not resolved. Germline V gene lookup returns CDR1 SGHTA and CDR2 FQGNSA. The CDR3 length is 17 residues. Trimming removed 7 bases from V and 4 bases from J, with 25 bases in between. CDR3 in amino acids: CASTTGKGLVGAETQYF. The CDR3 coding sequence is TGTGCCAGCACCACCGGAAAGGGTTTAGTCGGCGCAGAGACCCAGTACTTC.

In this sample, this clone turned up a few times. This chain links TRBV7-8 with TRBJ2-1, with 7 bases lining up with TRBD2. Germline V CDR1 and CDR2: SGHVS, FQNEAQ. This CDR3 is 16 amino acids long. Trimming cost V 5 bases and J 6 bases; bases outside gene matches: 13. CDR3 sequence (DNA): TGTGCCAGCAGCGGAGGCGACCGGGCTAGCGGCAATGAGCAGTTCTTC. Translating gives CASSGGDRASGNEQFF. The entire variable domain, with the rest obtained from reference TRBV7-8 and TRBJ2-1, is as follows: GAGVSQSPRYKVAKRGQDVALRCDPISGHVSLFWYQQALGQGPEFLTYFQNEAQLDKSGLPSDRFFAERPEGSVSTLKIQRTQQEDSAVYLCASSGGDRASGNEQFFGPGTRLTVL.

This chain joins TRBV5-5 and TRBJ1-5, with D perhaps TRBD1 (6 bases). V was shortened by 0 bases and J by 5 bases, with 6 bases between the two germline ends. From germline, CDR1 is SGHKS and CDR2 YYEKEE (reference sequence). CDR3 size: 13 residues. Here the CDR3 reads CASSLAGDQPQHF. For the CDR3, the DNA is TGTGCCAGCAGCTTGGCAGGGGATCAGCCCCAGCATTTT.

The rearrangement links TRBV4-3 to TRBJ1-1; D is ambiguous. Deletions cut 4 bases from V and 4 bases from J, with 10 bases between. This CDR3 comprises 13 residues. Germline CDR1 LGHNA, CDR2 YSLEER. Written as DNA, the CDR3 is TGCGCCAGCAGCCGCGGCAGGAGCACTGAAGCTTTCTTT. It yields the protein CASSRGRSTEAFF.

J is TRBJ2-1 and V is TRBV5-5, with 11 bases lining up with TRBD2. CDR3 length: 17 residues. Germline V CDR1 and CDR2: SGHKS, YYEKEE (reference sequence). The J segment lost 3 bases and the V segment lost 4 bases, leaving 9 bases of the junction unmatched. CDR3 nucleotide sequence: TGTGCCAGCAGCGGGGTGGCTAGCGGGAGGTTCTACAATGAGCAGTTCTTC. It is translated as CASSGVASGRFYNEQFF.

The chain combines TRBV18 with TRBJ2-1, with TRBD2 identical over 13 bases. The length of the CDR3 is 16 residues. J lost 9 bases, V lost 0 bases, and 5 bases had no gene match. From germline, CDR1 is KGHSH and CDR2 LQKENI. The CDR3 nucleotides read TGTGCCAGCTCACCACCGAAACTAGCGGGAGGGGGTGAGCAGTTCTTC. Residues: CASSPPKLAGGGEQFF. Filled out from reference TRBV18 and TRBJ2-1, the complete variable domain reads NAGVMQNPRHLVRRRGQEARLRCSPMKGHSHVYWYRQLPEEGLKFMVYLQKENIIDESGMPKERFSAEFPKEGPSILRIQQVVRGDSAAYFCASSPPKLAGGGEQFFGPGTRLTVL.

The rearrangement links TRBV5-1 to TRBJ1-1, with D possibly TRBD1 on 6 matching bases. The germline V gene has CDR1 SGHRS and CDR2 YFSETQ. The CDR3 extends over 15 amino acids. The ends were cut back, 1 base at V and 4 bases at J, with 14 bases in the middle. The CDR3 DNA is TGCGCCAGCAGCTTGACGGCAGGGGCCCCCACTGAAGCTTTCTTT. Its protein product is CASSLTAGAPTEAFF. Drawing the rest from reference TRBV5-1 and TRBJ1-1, the complete variable domain is KAGVTQTPRYLIKTRGQQVTLSCSPISGHRSVSWYQQTPGQGLQFLFEYFSETQRNKGNFPGRFSGRQFSNSRSEMNVSTLELGDSALYLCASSLTAGAPTEAFFGQGTRLTVV.

The rearrangement uses TRBV2 and TRBJ2-7, with D hard to call. This CDR3 contains 14 residues. V gave up 3 bases and J gave up 0 bases, with 9 bases separating them. From germline, CDR1 is SNHLY and CDR2 FYNNEI. CDR3 DNA: TGTGCCAGCAGTGATGGGCAGCTCTCCTACGAGCAGTACTTC. It yields the protein CASSDGQLSYEQYF.

The rearrangement links TRBV28 to TRBJ2-1; D might be TRBD2 (7 bases). With 3 bases removed from V and 3 bases from J, the gap between germline ends came to 15 bases. Germline-derived CDR1 and CDR2 are MDHEN and SYDVKM. CDR3 length: 16 amino acids. CDR3 amino acids: CASSLGLADSYNEQFF. The CDR3 coding sequence is TGTGCCAGCAGTTTGGGGCTAGCGGACAGCTACAATGAGCAGTTCTTC.